A selection of T cell receptor beta chains follows, all from one sample in a study of cytomegalovirus exposure and HLA in healthy donors. The assay was immunoSEQ multiplex PCR, and TCRdb's table has in-frame clones only and misses some. In the table there are around 200,000 clones, 65% to 80% of which are singletons. Sequenced input: PBMCs. The receptors derive from a girl aged 2 to 9 in good health and CMV-seronegative. Each CDR3 is given with its conserved first and last residue. A D gene is named only where the DNA matches it firmly. Some rows have no size entry. The others give once, few or many, or a class for an expanded clone.

abundance	d_gene	v_gene	j_gene	CDR3aa	CDR3nt
-	TRBD2	TRBV2	TRBJ2-5	CASRAGGPFETQYF	TGTGCCAGCAGAGCGGGAGGGCCGTTTGAGACCCAGTACTTC
-	TRBD1	TRBV6-1	TRBJ2-3	CASRQGGPVGTQYF	TGTGCCAGCAGACAGGGGGGCCCCGTCGGTACGCAGTATTTT
-	TRBD2	TRBV5-4	TRBJ2-3	CASSFGRRGGADTQYF	TGTGCCAGCAGCTTCGGGCGACGGGGGGGCGCAGATACGCAGTATTTT
once	-	TRBV19	TRBJ1-3	CASSWVLGITSGNTIYF	TGTGCCAGTAGTTGGGTGCTCGGGATCACCTCTGGAAACACCATATATTTT
-	-	TRBV5-1	TRBJ1-2	CASSLRQDSNYGYTF	TGCGCCAGCAGCTTGCGACAGGACAGTAACTATGGCTACACCTTC
-	-	TRBV25-1	TRBJ1-1	CASSQMGGTEAFF	TGTGCCAGCAGTCAAATGGGGGGCACTGAAGCTTTCTTT
-	-	TRBV7-8	TRBJ1-3	CASSWTSFSGNTIYF	TGTGCCAGCAGCTGGACTTCCTTCTCTGGAAACACCATATATTTT
-	-	TRBV4-1	TRBJ2-1	CASSHLFSSSVYNEQFF	TGCGCCAGCAGCCATCTTTTTTCTAGTTCTGTCTACAATGAGCAGTTCTTC
-	-	TRBV4-1	TRBJ2-5	CASSQSPIQSRQETQYF	TGCGCCAGCAGCCAATCCCCCATACAGTCCCGTCAAGAGACCCAGTACTTC
-	-	TRBV6-5	TRBJ1-1	CASSYHGREAFF	TGTGCCAGCAGTTACCATGGCAGAGAAGCTTTCTTT
-	TRBD2	TRBV10-2	TRBJ2-3	CASSETGLAGGFTDTQYF	TGCGCCAGCAGTGAGACCGGCTTAGCGGGGGGGTTCACAGATACGCAGTATTTT
-	TRBD2	TRBV6-4	TRBJ2-1	CASSSRSGGYNEQFF	TGTGCCAGCTCTTCCCGGAGCGGGGGGTACAATGAGCAGTTCTTC
few	TRBD1	TRBV27	TRBJ1-1	CASSNRGRRTEAFF	TGTGCCAGCAGTAACAGGGGGCGCAGGACTGAAGCTTTCTTT
-	-	TRBV6-1	TRBJ1-4	CASSEKGKKEKLFF	TGTGCCAGCAGTGAAAAGGGGAAGAAAGAAAAACTGTTTTTT
-	-	TRBV5-4	TRBJ1-1	CASSLLSKNTEAFF	TGTGCCAGCAGCTTGTTATCTAAGAACACTGAAGCTTTCTTT